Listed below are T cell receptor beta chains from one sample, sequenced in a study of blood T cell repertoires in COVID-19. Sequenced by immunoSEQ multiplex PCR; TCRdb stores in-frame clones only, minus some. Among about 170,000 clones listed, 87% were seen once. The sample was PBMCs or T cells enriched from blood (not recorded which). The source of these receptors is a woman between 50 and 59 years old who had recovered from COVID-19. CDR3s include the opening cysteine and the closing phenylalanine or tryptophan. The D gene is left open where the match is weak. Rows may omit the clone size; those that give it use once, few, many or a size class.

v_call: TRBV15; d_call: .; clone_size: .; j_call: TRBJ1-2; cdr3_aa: CAGYKKAKAVPF; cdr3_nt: TGTGCCGGCTATAAAAAAGCCAAGGCGGTTCCCTTC
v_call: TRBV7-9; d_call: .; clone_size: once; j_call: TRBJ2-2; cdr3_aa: CASSSTGFLDGELFF; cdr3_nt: TGTGCCAGCAGCTCCACGGGTTTCTTAGACGGGGAGCTGTTTTTT
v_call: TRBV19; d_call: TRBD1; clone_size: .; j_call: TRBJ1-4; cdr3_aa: CASSGQGGETNEKLFF; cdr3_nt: TGTGCCAGTAGTGGACAGGGTGGGGAAACTAATGAAAAACTGTTTTTT
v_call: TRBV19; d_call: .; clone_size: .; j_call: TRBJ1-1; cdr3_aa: CASTSTGRGTEAFF; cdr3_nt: TGTGCCAGTACCTCAACAGGGCGCGGCACTGAAGCTTTCTTT
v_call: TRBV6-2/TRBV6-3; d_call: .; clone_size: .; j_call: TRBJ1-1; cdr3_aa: CASSHQDSDEAFF; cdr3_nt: TGTGCCAGCAGCCACCAGGACAGTGATGAAGCTTTCTTT
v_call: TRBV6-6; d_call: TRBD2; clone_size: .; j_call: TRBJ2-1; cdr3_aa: CASSPGTSGTNEQFF; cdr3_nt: TGTGCCAGCAGCCCCGGGACTAGCGGGACCAATGAGCAGTTCTTC
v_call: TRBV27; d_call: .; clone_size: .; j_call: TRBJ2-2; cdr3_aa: CASSLLGATGELFF; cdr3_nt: TGTGCCAGCTCTCTGTTGGGAGCGACCGGGGAGCTGTTTTTT
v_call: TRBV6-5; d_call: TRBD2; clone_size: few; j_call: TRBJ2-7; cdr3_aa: CASSNPGTTSEQYF; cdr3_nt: TGTGCCAGCAGTAATCCAGGGACTACCAGCGAGCAGTACTTC
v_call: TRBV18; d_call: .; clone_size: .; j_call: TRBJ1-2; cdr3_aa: CASSPLQGNYGYTF; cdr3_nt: TGTGCCAGCTCACCCCTACAGGGTAACTATGGCTACACCTTC
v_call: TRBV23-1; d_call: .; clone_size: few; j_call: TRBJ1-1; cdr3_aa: CASSPRGHAYPDTEAFF; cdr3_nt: TGCGCCAGCAGTCCGAGGGGACACGCTTATCCGGACACTGAAGCTTTCTTT
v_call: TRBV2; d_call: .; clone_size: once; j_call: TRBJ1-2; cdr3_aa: CASSGQSYGYTF; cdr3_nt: TGTGCCAGCAGTGGACAGAGCTATGGCTACACCTTC
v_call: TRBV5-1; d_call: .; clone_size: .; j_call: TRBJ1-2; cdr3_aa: CASSLGQESNYGYTF; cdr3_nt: TGCGCCAGCAGCTTGGGTCAGGAATCTAACTATGGCTACACCTTC
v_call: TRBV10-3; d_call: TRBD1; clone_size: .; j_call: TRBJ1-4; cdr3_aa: CAISGRQGYEKLFF; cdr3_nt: TGTGCCATCAGTGGGAGACAGGGGTACGAAAAACTGTTTTTT
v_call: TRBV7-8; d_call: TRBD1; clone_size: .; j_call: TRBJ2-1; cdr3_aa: CASSRNPDRGIADEQFF; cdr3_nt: TGTGCCAGCAGCAGGAATCCTGACAGGGGAATAGCGGATGAGCAGTTCTTC
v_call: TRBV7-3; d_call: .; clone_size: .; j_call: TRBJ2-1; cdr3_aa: CASSLDEGVSYNEQFF; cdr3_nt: TGTGCCAGCAGCTTAGATGAGGGAGTCTCCTACAATGAGCAGTTCTTC
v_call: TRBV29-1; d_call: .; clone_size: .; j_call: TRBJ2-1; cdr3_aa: CSVESSFPYNEQFF; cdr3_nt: TGCAGCGTTGAGAGTAGTTTTCCCTACAATGAGCAGTTCTTC
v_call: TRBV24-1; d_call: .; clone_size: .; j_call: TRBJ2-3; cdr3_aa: CATSDPGVSGAATDTQYF; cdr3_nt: TGTGCCACCAGTGATCCCGGTGTTAGCGGAGCTGCCACAGATACGCAGTATTTT
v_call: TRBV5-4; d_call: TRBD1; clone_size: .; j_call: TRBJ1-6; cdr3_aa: CASRKKEGALNSPLHF; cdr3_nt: TGTGCCAGCAGAAAAAAAGAGGGGGCGCTTAATTCACCCCTCCACTTT
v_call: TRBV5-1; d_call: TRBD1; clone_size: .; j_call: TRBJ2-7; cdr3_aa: CASSEATGTAFSYEQYF; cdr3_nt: TGCGCCAGCAGCGAAGCGACCGGGACAGCTTTCTCCTACGAGCAGTACTTC
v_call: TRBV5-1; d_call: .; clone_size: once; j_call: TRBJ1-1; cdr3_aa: CASSLQGSPEAFF; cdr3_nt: TGCGCCAGCAGCTTGCAGGGTAGTCCTGAAGCTTTCTTT
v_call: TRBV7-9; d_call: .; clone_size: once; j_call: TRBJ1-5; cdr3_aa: CASSLGGSGNQPQHF; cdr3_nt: TGTGCCAGCAGCCTGGGGGGGTCAGGCAATCAGCCCCAGCATTTT
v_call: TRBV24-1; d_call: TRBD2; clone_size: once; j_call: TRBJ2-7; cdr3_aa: CATSDSASGSYEQYF; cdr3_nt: TGTGCCACCAGTGATTCGGCTAGCGGCTCCTACGAGCAGTACTTC
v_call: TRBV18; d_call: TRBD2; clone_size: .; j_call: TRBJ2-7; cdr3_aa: CASSPKRDYEQYF; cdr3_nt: TGTGCCAGCTCACCCAAGCGGGACTACGAGCAGTACTTC
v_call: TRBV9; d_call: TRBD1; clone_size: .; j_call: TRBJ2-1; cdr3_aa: CASRIGDSEQFF; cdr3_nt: TGTGCCAGCAGGATAGGGGACAGTGAGCAGTTCTTC
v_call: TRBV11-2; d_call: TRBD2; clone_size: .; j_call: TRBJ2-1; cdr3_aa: CASSRTSGNNEQFF; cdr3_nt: TGTGCCAGCAGCCGGACTAGCGGGAACAATGAGCAGTTCTTC
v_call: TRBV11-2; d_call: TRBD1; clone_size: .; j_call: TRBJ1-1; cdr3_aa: CASSSRTGRNTEAFF; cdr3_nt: TGTGCCAGCAGCTCCCGGACAGGGAGGAACACTGAAGCTTTCTTT
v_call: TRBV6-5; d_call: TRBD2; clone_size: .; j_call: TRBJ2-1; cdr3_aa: CASSRQAGLVEKKFF; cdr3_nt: TGTGCCAGCAGCCGACAGGCGGGACTAGTGGAAAAGAAGTTCTTC
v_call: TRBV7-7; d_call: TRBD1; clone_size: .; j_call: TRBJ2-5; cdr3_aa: CASSLVGQGMGETQYF; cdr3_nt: TGTGCTAGCAGCTTAGTAGGACAGGGGATGGGAGAGACCCAGTACTTC
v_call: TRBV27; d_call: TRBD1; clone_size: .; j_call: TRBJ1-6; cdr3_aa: CASSSRTGLNSPLHF; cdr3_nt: TGTGCCAGCAGTTCAAGGACAGGCCTAAATTCACCCCTCCACTTT
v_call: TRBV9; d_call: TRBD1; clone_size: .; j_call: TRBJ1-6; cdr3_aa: CASSPGQGRSPLHF; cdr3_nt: TGTGCCAGCAGCCCCGGACAGGGTCGTTCACCCCTCCACTTT
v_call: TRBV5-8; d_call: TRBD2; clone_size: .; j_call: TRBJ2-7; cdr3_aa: CASSLGGTTPDYEQYF; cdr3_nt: TGTGCCAGCAGCTTGGGGGGGACTACCCCTGATTACGAGCAGTACTTC
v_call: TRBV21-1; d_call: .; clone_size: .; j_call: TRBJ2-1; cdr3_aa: CATSRLAGSDNEQFF; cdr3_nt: TGTGCCACCTCCCGACTAGCGGGCTCGGACAATGAGCAGTTCTTC
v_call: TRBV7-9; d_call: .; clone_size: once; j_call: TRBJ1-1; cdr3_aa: CASSLRESNTEAFF; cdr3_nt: TGTGCCAGCAGCTTACGCGAGAGTAACACTGAAGCTTTCTTT
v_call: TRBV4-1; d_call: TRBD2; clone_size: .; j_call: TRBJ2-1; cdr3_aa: CASSQLAGEGNEQFF; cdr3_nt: TGCGCCAGCAGCCAACTAGCGGGAGAAGGAAATGAGCAGTTCTTC
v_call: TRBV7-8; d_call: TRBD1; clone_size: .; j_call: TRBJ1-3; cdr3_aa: CASSSNTGGPGNTIYF; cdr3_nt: TGTGCCAGCAGCTCCAATACAGGGGGCCCTGGAAACACCATATATTTT
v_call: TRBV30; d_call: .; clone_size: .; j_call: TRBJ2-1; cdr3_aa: CAWGWANEQFF; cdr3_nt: TGTGCCTGGGGTTGGGCTAATGAGCAGTTCTTC
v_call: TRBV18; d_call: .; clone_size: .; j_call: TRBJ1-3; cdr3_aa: CASSRTASGNTIYF; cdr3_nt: TGTGCCAGCTCACGGACAGCCTCTGGAAACACCATATATTTT
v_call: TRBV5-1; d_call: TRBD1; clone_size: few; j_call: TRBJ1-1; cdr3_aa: CASRRTGDEAFF; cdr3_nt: TGCGCCAGTAGGAGGACAGGGGATGAAGCTTTCTTT
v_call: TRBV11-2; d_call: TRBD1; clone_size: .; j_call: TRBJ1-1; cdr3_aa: CASSLMGQMNTEAFF; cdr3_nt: TGTGCCAGCAGCCTGATGGGACAGATGAACACTGAAGCTTTCTTT
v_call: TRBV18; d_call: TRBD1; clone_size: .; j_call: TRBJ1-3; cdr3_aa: CASSRTGGGEVAPVNF; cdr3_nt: TGTGCCAGCTCAAGGACAGGGGGCGGTGAGGTGGCCCCTGTGAATTTT
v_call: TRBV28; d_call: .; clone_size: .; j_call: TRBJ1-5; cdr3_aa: CASTRVYSNQPQHF; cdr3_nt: TGTGCCAGCACGAGGGTTTATAGCAATCAGCCCCAGCATTTT
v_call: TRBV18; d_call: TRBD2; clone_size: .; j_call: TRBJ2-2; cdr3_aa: CASSPGLAGSNTGELFF; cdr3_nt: TGTGCCAGCTCACCCGGACTAGCAGGATCGAACACCGGGGAGCTGTTTTTT
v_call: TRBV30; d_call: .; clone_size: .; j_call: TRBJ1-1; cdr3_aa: CAWSFAANTEAFF; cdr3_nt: TGTGCCTGGAGCTTTGCGGCGAACACTGAAGCTTTCTTT